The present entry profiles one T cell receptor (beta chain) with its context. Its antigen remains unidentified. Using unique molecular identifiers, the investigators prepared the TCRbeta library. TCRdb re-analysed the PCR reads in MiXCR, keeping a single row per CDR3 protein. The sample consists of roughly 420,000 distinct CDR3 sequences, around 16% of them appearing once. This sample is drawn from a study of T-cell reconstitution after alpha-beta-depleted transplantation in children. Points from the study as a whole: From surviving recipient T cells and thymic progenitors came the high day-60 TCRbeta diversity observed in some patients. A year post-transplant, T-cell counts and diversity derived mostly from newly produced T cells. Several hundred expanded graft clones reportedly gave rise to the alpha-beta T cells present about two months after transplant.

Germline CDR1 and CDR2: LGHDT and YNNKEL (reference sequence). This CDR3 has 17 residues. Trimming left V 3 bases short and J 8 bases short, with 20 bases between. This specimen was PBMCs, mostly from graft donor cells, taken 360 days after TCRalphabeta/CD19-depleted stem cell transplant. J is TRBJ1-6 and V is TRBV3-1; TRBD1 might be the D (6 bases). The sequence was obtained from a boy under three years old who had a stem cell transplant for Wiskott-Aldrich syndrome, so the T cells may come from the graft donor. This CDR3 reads CASSHSRRRGADSPLHF. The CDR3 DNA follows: TGTGCCAGCAGCCACTCAAGAAGAAGGGGGGCGGATTCACCCCTCCACTTT. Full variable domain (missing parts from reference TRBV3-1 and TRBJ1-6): DTAVSQTPKYLVTQMGNDKSIKCEQNLGHDTMYWYKQDSKKFLKIMFSYNNKELIINETVPNRFSPKSPDKAHLNLHINSLELGDSAVYFCASSHSRRRGADSPLHFGNGTRLTVT.